Included here is one T cell receptor beta chain sequence, with context. These data originate in a study of cytomegalovirus exposure and HLA in healthy donors. About the study: Roughly 89 million unique TCR sequences came from HLA-typed donors in an early release.

The primer mix had 60 Vbeta and 13 Jbeta primers. Repertoires were generated with immunoSEQ multiplex PCR, while TCRdb's copy carries only in-frame clones and drops some. The sample contains roughly 150,000 clones, roughly 80% of which appear only once. This CDR3 spans 12 amino acids. Germline CDR1 MDHEN, CDR2 SYDVKM. Between the trimmed V and J ends, which lost 6 bases and 5 bases, there was a span of 10 bases. This clonotype originated in a man under 40 in good health and CMV-seropositive. Sequencing input: PBMCs. The chain joins TRBV28 to TRBJ2-5; D call uncertain. CDR3 sequence (DNA): TGTGCCAGCAGCTTTATGAGGGAGACCCAGTACTTC. It specifies CASSFMRETQYF.